This TCR beta chain was sequenced during a study of human T cells and chemical hapten exposure (dated by TCRdb to about 2021). With regard to the full study: For sensitization, 2% DPC in acetone was applied to an approximately 2 cm by approximately 2 cm area of upper inner arm skin. Patients additionally received weekly therapeutic DPC doses to the scalp throughout the roughly 24-week study period. Patch tests used Finn chambers with 0.01% DPC on the upper back, scored after 6 days by International Contact Dermatitis Research Group standards. Alopecia areata with under or over 50% scalp involvement, alopecia totalis and alopecia universalis were represented in the patient cohort, which was mostly female. Libraries were pooled for sequencing, and variation in per-sample TCR yields was attributed mainly to small differences in library volumes within the pool. Peripheral blood TCR repertoire changes were tracked in vivo in alopecia patients during primary and secondary sensitization to the hapten diphenylcyclopropenone (DPC). Patient blood was sampled pre-sensitization (week 0) and at 2, 6 and about 24 weeks after DPC sensitization. About 30 alopecia patients provided blood for TCR sequencing at one to four time points (pre-sensitization, 2, 6 and 24 weeks).

General conclusions and limits of the study: Repeated subsampling changed both the strength of the expansion versus patch-test correlation and the threshold at which that correlation became significant. Because all patients had alopecia, a presumed autoimmune disease, the immune response of the patients might differ from that of healthy individuals. Expanded TCRs formed significantly more large CDR3 similarity clusters than pre-sensitization or healthy control sets, consistent with antigen-driven responses. Patch test score was positively correlated with the number of PT1 expanded TCRs, with significance at thresholds 8, 16 and 32 but not at 4. The number of TCRs above 1 in 1000 frequency did not change with DPC sensitization; there was no evidence of global repertoire structure alterations.

Regarding this clonotype: Its binding antigen is unknown. No much larger clonotype is one base removed from it; base qualities were not supplied.

Taken with the paper, the label for time point translates to: patch test 1, 2 weeks after DPC sensitization. The sample's treatment or condition label, in plain terms: therapeutic diphenylcyclopropenone sensitization with weekly scalp DPC. At every patch-test visit, the blood draw took place before the patch test was put on. Eligible patients were aged 18 to 70, diagnosed with alopecia, deemed suitable for DPC therapy, and excluded if pregnant. Unfractionated whole blood was collected in Tempus Blood RNA tubes, and total RNA was extracted from that blood. Library preparation used RACE. Reads for this sample came from a NextSeq 500. During library preparation, unique molecular identifiers were attached to individual cDNA molecules so that TCRs could be counted in a quantitative, reproducible way. From each blood RNA sample, both TCR alpha and TCR beta chains were sequenced. Per the source publication's procedure: Samples had a median of roughly 98,000 TCRs, with a range from about 20,000 to 690,600. The Decombinator software suite was used to annotate the V, J and CDR3 of the TCR reads. To make PS versus PT1 abundance plots, every sample was subsampled to the same number of TCRs (28,000). Expanded TCRs were defined as absent before sensitization and observed at least eight times at the 2-week time point. Using fastp trimming at Q25 and MiXCR clonotype assembly, TCRdb reanalyzed the public sequencing data and kept in-frame beta chains. CDR3 protein sequences are deduplicated, and each keeps its most common genes and DNA. TCRdb assigned the V and J calls; the authors' analysis was not used. The sample records 85,000 to 100,000 distinct CDR3 sequences, around 11% of which are singletons. Of the sample, approximately 2.1% falls within the top ten clones.

CDR1 SGHNT and CDR2 YYREEE were looked up in the germline V gene (reference sequence). The CDR3, cysteine through phenylalanine, is 13 amino acids long. Of the read, only the CDR3 DNA is kept; its 39 bases are in frame from base 1. The junction shows trimming of 4 bases on V and 8 bases on J, plus 10 bases between the germline ends. The chain employs TRBV5-4 and TRBJ1-6, and possibly TRBD1, on 5 matching bases. This clonotype originated in a woman aged 35 to 49 with alopecia areata. Some clones in this sample may be carry-over from other donors' samples. The input for sequencing was whole blood, taken in connection with sensitization to the hapten diphenylcyclopropenone (DPC). The CDR3 amino acid sequence is: CASSRLGDSPLHF. The DNA sequence is given as TGTGCCAGCAGCCGATTAGGGGATTCACCCCTCCACTTT. Extended through the reference TRBV5-4 and TRBJ1-6 proteins, this CDR3 yields the full variable domain: ETGVTQSPTHLIKTRGQQVTLRCSSQSGHNTVSWYQQALGQGPQFIFQYYREEENGRGNFPPRFSGLQFPNYSSELNVNALELDDSALYLCASSRLGDSPLHFGNGTRLTVT.